The sequence of this TCR beta chain was determined in a study of yellow fever vaccine responses in identical twins. Study results and caveats: Twins' vaccine T cell responses were reported to seem partly convergent and partly personalized.

CDR3 length equals 16 residues. Trimming removed 0 bases at V and 1 base at J, with 7 bases between. Germline V gene sequence: CDR1 SGHTA, CDR2 FQGNSA. Concerning this clonotype: The antigen is undetermined.

Using its own MiXCR run on the RT-PCR reads, TCRdb lists one record per CDR3 protein. Of 15,000 to 20,000 distinct CDR3 sequences listed, around three quarters are singletons. This specimen was T cells from blood (PBMCs), unsorted or a sorted subset (not recorded which), taken before or after yellow fever vaccination (not recorded which). The origin of this receptor is a woman in her late teens or twenties who received the yellow fever vaccine. The chain recombines TRBV7-2 with TRBJ2-6; D perhaps matches TRBD2 (5 bases). The CDR3 loop is CASSLAEVSGANVLTF. Written as DNA, the CDR3 is TGTGCCAGCAGCTTAGCGGAGGTTTCTGGGGCCAACGTCCTGACTTTC.